Below, one TCR beta chain is given with its context. As yet, its antigen is unknown. This sample is part of a study of response to subunit inactivated influenza vaccine. TCRdb reanalysed the RT-PCR reads using MiXCR and keeps one entry per CDR3 protein. This repertoire shows 500,000 to 750,000 distinct CDR3 sequences, 11% to 15% found once; its top ten account for around 10%. V was clipped by 4 bases and J by 5 bases, with 21 bases between them. The V gene's germline CDR1 is LNHNV and CDR2 YYDKDF (reference sequence). The CDR3 totals 17 residues. Overall study results and limits: The authors offered the suggestion that each seasonal influenza vaccination recruits few new T cells.

J is TRBJ2-1 and V is TRBV15, with D tentatively TRBD2 (6 bases). Sequencing was performed on PBMCs from blood, taken 11 to 12 days after vaccination. This clonotype was sampled from a man in his fifties who received an inactivated influenza vaccine. In nucleotides, the CDR3 is TGTGCCACCAGCACCTACAACCTAGCGAGGCGGGACAATGAGCAGTTCTTC. This sequence encodes CATSTYNLARRDNEQFF.